The 25 T cell receptor beta chains below were found in one sample sequenced in a study of OX40 agonist ivuxolimab in advanced cancers. Profiling relied on immunoSEQ multiplex PCR, and the TCRdb table lists in-frame clones only, not all of them. The table has 45,000 or so clones, around 90% seen once. Sequenced here: CD4+ or CD8+ T cells sorted from blood, sampled in a trial of the OX40 agonist ivuxolimab. The source is an adult with an advanced solid tumor such as melanoma, head and neck, liver or kidney cancer.

The chain uses TRBV28 and TRBJ1-1; a weak D match, TRBD1 (5 bases). The ends were cut back, 2 bases at V and 8 bases at J, with 18 bases in the middle. CDR1 and CDR2 (germline): MDHEN, SYDVKM. This CDR3 has 15 residues. The CDR3 here is CASSLRGRPLEEAFF. The CDR3 nucleotides are TGTGCCAGCAGTTTAAGGGGCAGACCCCTAGAGGAAGCTTTCTTT.

The V and J genes are TRBV4-1 and TRBJ1-5; D perhaps matches TRBD1 (6 bases). CDR1 MGHRA and CDR2 YSYEKL come from the germline V gene. The V gene lost 0 bases and the J gene lost 1 base, with 10 bases spanning the gap. CDR3 length: 16 residues. CDR3 in DNA: TGCGCCAGCAGCCAAGAACCAGGGGCGAGCAATCAGCCCCAGCATTTT. Translation: CASSQEPGASNQPQHF.

The chain's CDR3 is CASSLDLGQNTEAFF. For the CDR3, the DNA is TGTGCCAGCAGCTTAGATCTAGGACAGAACACTGAAGCTTTCTTT. This chain joins TRBV11-2 and TRBJ1-1, with D maybe TRBD1 (5 bases). CDR3 length: 15 residues. Germline V gene data show CDR1 as SGHAT and CDR2 as FQNNGV. Deletions cut 0 bases from V and 1 base from J, with 9 bases between.

This clone was found a few times. The chain has TRBV4-3 and TRBJ1-4, with 11 bases aligning to TRBD1. The junction had 6 bases not matched to a gene; V was cut back by 1 base and J by 8 bases. Germline CDR1 LGHNA, CDR2 YSLEER. There are 16 residues in the CDR3. The CDR3 region has the DNA TGCGCCAGCAGCCAAGGGACCGGGACAGGGGGAGAAAAACTGTTTTTT. Amino acids: CASSQGTGTGGEKLFF.

This chain joins TRBV11-1 and TRBJ2-2, with 8 bases that match TRBD1. The V gene's germline CDR1 is SGHAT and CDR2 FQDESV (reference sequence). V dropped 4 bases and J dropped 5; count of bases not matched to a gene: 9. CDR3 length: 16 amino acids. The CDR3 loop is CASSSGQGAGTGELFF. The CDR3 nucleotides read TGTGCCAGCAGCTCAGGCCAGGGGGCTGGAACCGGGGAGCTGTTTTTT.

The CDR3 nucleotides read TGTGCCAGCAGTGAAGCGGGCGGGGCTTCACCCCTCCACTTT. This sequence encodes CASSEAGGASPLHF. The chain uses TRBV2 and TRBJ1-6; TRBD1 is a possible D gene (5 bases). The CDR3 sequence is 14 residues long. CDR1 is SNHLY, CDR2 FYNNEI, per germline. V lost 0 bases and J 9 bases, leaving 9 bases between the germline ends.

The rearrangement joins TRBV4-2 to TRBJ1-1; 7 bases line up with TRBD1. With 0 bases clipped from V and 2 bases from J, the junction kept 9 bases outside the gene matches. This CDR3 spans 17 amino acids. Germline V gene data show CDR1 as LGHNA and CDR2 as YNFKEQ. The CDR3 DNA follows: TGTGCCAGCAGCCAAGATACAGGGGCCATCATTAACACTGAAGCTTTCTTT. Its translation: CASSQDTGAIINTEAFF.

This clone was seen just once. The chain uses TRBV9 and TRBJ1-5, with D uncertain. CDR1 is SGDLS and CDR2 is YYNGEE in the germline V gene. V lost 4 bases, J lost 0 bases, and 23 bases lay in between. The CDR3 contains 19 residues. The CDR3 sequence: CASSLLCSAQFNSNQPQHF. The CDR3 coding sequence is TGTGCCAGCAGCCTTCTCTGTAGCGCCCAGTTTAATAGCAATCAGCCCCAGCATTTT. Looking up the rest from reference TRBV9 and TRBJ1-5 gives the full variable domain: DSGVTQTPKHLITATGQRVTLRCSPRSGDLSVYWYQQSLDQGLQFLIQYYNGEERAKGNILERFSAQQFPDLHSELNLSSLELGDSALYFCASSLLCSAQFNSNQPQHFGDGTRLSIL.

The chain couples TRBV4-3 to TRBJ2-7; TRBD2 might be the D (5 bases). Between the trimmed V and J ends, which lost 0 bases and 3 bases, there was a span of 12 bases. In germline, CDR1 is LGHNA, CDR2 YSLEER. The CDR3 runs 15 residues. Here the CDR3 DNA reads TGCGCCAGCAGCCAAGATCTTGGACTCGACTACGAGCAGTACTTC. Its translation is CASSQDLGLDYEQYF.

This clone was seen a single time. The chain joins TRBV4-3 to TRBJ2-1, with D possibly matching TRBD2 (7 bases). Germline V gene lookup returns CDR1 LGHNA and CDR2 YSLEER. V shed 0 bases and J shed 9 bases, with 15 bases lying between them. The CDR3 is 15 residues long. The CDR3 sequence is CASSQERGGILEQFF. Written as DNA, the CDR3 is TGCGCCAGCAGCCAAGAGAGGGGGGGTATCCTTGAGCAGTTCTTC.

The rearrangement uses TRBV6-1 and TRBJ2-1; the match to TRBD1 covers 8 bases. The V segment lost 6 bases and the J segment 8 bases; nucleotides outside the gene matches: 9. From germline, CDR1 is MNHNS and CDR2 SASEGT. This CDR3 contains 14 residues. Here the CDR3 reads CASRHHQGADEQFF. Written as DNA, the CDR3 is TGTGCCAGCAGGCATCACCAGGGGGCGGATGAGCAGTTCTTC.

The J gene is TRBJ1-5, the V gene TRBV13; 8 bases are shared with TRBD1. The CDR3 extends over 15 amino acids. Germline-derived CDR1 and CDR2 are PRHDT and FYEKMQ (reference sequence). Trimming at V came to 3 bases and at J to 3 bases, leaving 4 bases not matched to a gene. The CDR3 nucleotides read TGTGCCAGCAGCTTTGGCAGGGGGCCCAATCAGCCCCAGCATTTT. Amino acid sequence: CASSFGRGPNQPQHF.

This rearrangement joins TRBV19 to TRBJ2-1, with D tentatively TRBD1 (7 bases). CDR1 LNHDA and CDR2 SQIVND come from the germline V gene (reference sequence). V was shortened by 7 bases and J by 1 base, with 14 bases between the two germline ends. There are 15 residues in the CDR3. This chain's CDR3 is CASIGGGLSYNEQFF. CDR3 DNA: TGTGCCAGTATAGGAGGGGGCCTTTCCTACAATGAGCAGTTCTTC.

The rearrangement joins TRBV15 to TRBJ1-5; D call uncertain. V shed 11 bases and J shed 7 bases, with 15 bases lying between them. Germline V gene sequence: CDR1 LNHNV, CDR2 YYDKDF (reference sequence). The CDR3 length is 12 residues. The CDR3, as DNA: TGTGCCCCTCCAGCGGACGGCCAGCCCCAGCATTTT. It codes for CAPPADGQPQHF.

The chain uses TRBV4-1 and TRBJ2-5; 11 bases are a match to TRBD2. This CDR3 contains 15 residues. Germline CDR1 MGHRA, CDR2 YSYEKL. J was trimmed by 1 base and V by 4 bases; bases with no gene match: 2. The CDR3 reads CASSRSGGAQETQYF. The CDR3 nucleotides read TGCGCCAGCAGCCGTAGCGGGGGGGCCCAAGAGACCCAGTACTTC.

V is TRBV6-6 and J is TRBJ1-4; no reliable D call. Trimming left V 8 bases short and J 0 bases short, with 13 bases between. CDR3 length equals 15 residues. The germline V gene encodes CDR1 MNHNY and CDR2 SVGAGI (reference sequence). This chain's CDR3 is CASRSTVTTNEKLFF. The CDR3, as DNA: TGTGCCAGCCGCTCTACGGTTACAACTAATGAAAAACTGTTTTTT.

The gene calls are TRBV10-2 and TRBJ2-7; D call uncertain. Trimming removed 0 bases from V and 3 bases from J, with 3 bases in between. Germline CDR1 WSHSY, CDR2 SAAADI. CDR3 length: 12 residues. The CDR3 bases are TGCGCCAGCAGTGAGTCGAACTACGAGCAGTACGTC. Translating gives CASSESNYEQYV.

This rearrangement joins TRBV5-1 to TRBJ1-1, with TRBD1 as a possible D gene (6 bases). The CDR3 totals 12 residues. Germline CDR1 is SGHRS and CDR2 is YFSETQ. Trimming shortened V by 2 bases and J by 7 bases, and 9 bases separated the two germline ends. This CDR3 is CASSFTGIEAFF. The CDR3 nucleotides read TGCGCCAGCAGCTTTACAGGGATTGAAGCTTTCTTT.

The CDR3 DNA sequence: TGTGCCAGCAGCGTAGCCGGGGGGGTTTTCTCTGAGCAGTTCTTC. Residues: CASSVAGGVFSEQFF. The chain uses TRBV9 and TRBJ2-1; 8 bases fit TRBD2. With V trimmed by 0 bases and J by 9 bases, 8 bases remained unmatched. This CDR3 has 15 amino acids. The germline gives CDR1 SGDLS, CDR2 YYNGEE.

This chain links TRBV4-1 with TRBJ2-7; 8 bases agree with TRBD1. The CDR3 runs 15 residues. The J segment lost 3 bases and the V segment lost 0 bases, leaving 4 bases of the junction unmatched. Germline CDR1 MGHRA, CDR2 YSYEKL. The CDR3 protein is CASSQEGTGNYEQYF. The CDR3 DNA is TGCGCCAGCAGCCAAGAAGGGACAGGCAACTACGAGCAGTACTTC.

V usage is TRBV2 and J usage is TRBJ2-1; tentatively, D is TRBD2 (6 bases). The CDR3 length is 14 residues. CDR1 is SNHLY and CDR2 is FYNNEI in the germline V gene. The V end was cut by 5 bases, the J end by 7 bases, with 15 bases between. CDR3 sequence reads: CASSPRLDGNEQFF. CDR3 bases: TGTGCCAGCAGTCCCCGACTAGACGGTAATGAGCAGTTCTTC. The full variable domain, its missing parts supplied by reference TRBV2 and TRBJ2-1, is EPEVTQTPSHQVTQMGQEVILRCVPISNHLYFYWYRQILGQKVEFLVSFYNNEISEKSEIFDDQFSVERPDGSNFTLKIRSTKLEDSAMYFCASSPRLDGNEQFFGPGTRLTVL.

The J gene is TRBJ2-7, the V gene TRBV2, with D uncertain. CDR1 and CDR2 from the germline V gene are SNHLY and FYNNEI. This CDR3 region has 11 residues. Between the trimmed V and J ends, which lost 1 base and 3 bases, there was a span of 1 base. The CDR3 coding sequence is TGTGCCAGCAGTGAAGTCTACGAGCAGTACGTC. This translates into CASSEVYEQYV.

The chain has TRBV15 and TRBJ2-1, with 10 bases matching TRBD1. The CDR3 is made up of 14 amino acids. V lost 3 bases to trimming and J lost 6 bases; unmatched junction nucleotides: 2. Looked up from germline, CDR1 is LNHNV and CDR2 is YYDKDF (reference sequence). The CDR3 coding sequence is TGTGCCACCAGCAGCGGGACAGGGGCCAATGAGCAGTTCTTC. The encoded protein is CATSSGTGANEQFF.

The chain uses TRBV4-3 and TRBJ2-7; TRBD1 agrees at 9 bases. Germline loops: CDR1 LGHNA, CDR2 YSLEER. V was clipped by 0 bases and J by 2 bases; unmatched bases: 2. This CDR3 spans 15 amino acids. The CDR3 is CASSQEGQGAYEQYF. CDR3 in DNA: TGCGCCAGCAGCCAAGAGGGACAGGGAGCCTACGAGCAGTACTTC.

This sequence joins TRBV5-5 and TRBJ1-1; D gene unclear. Germline V gives CDR1 SGHKS, CDR2 YYEKEE (reference sequence). With 0 bases removed from V and 1 base from J, the gap between germline ends came to 4 bases. The CDR3 consists of 13 residues. The CDR3 loop is CASSLGPNTEAFF. In DNA form, the CDR3 reads TGTGCCAGCAGCTTGGGGCCGAACACTGAAGCTTTCTTT.